This TCR beta chain originates from a study of T cell changes during pregnancy in multiple sclerosis. The V end was cut by 1 base, the J end by 7 bases, with 14 bases between. Germline V CDR1 and CDR2: SGHRS, YFSETQ. The CDR3 sequence is 15 residues long. Sequencing was performed with immunoSEQ multiplex PCR; in TCRdb, only in-frame clones are kept and a portion is missing. The sample yields fewer than 90,000 clones, over 85% seen once. The rearrangement uses TRBV5-1 and TRBJ1-4, with D maybe TRBD1 (6 bases). Sequencing used peripheral blood, obtained in the third trimester of pregnancy. This TCR was sampled from a female donor in good health, enrolled as a control in a pregnancy study. The CDR3 region is CASSLQSGQSEKLFF. The CDR3 region has the DNA TGCGCCAGCAGCTTGCAATCGGGACAAAGTGAAAAACTGTTTTTT.